A single sample gave rise to the 19 T cell receptor beta chains below, sequenced in a study of T cells in Graves' hyperthyroidism and ophthalmopathy. TCR beta CDR3 region amplification was performed from RNA transcripts. When the TCR CDR3 underwent first-round RT-PCR, the HTBI primer set was used. TCRdb used MiXCR to reprocess the multiplex PCR reads, holding one entry per CDR3 protein. The table records about 200,000 distinct CDR3 sequences, about 15% of them present only once. Sequencing was done on a sample of blood. Receptors were obtained from a middle-aged man with Graves' hyperthyroidism.

This clonotype appeared many times. CDR3 in amino acids: CASSELSLFQGPYNEQFF. DNA for the CDR3: TGTGCCAGCAGTGAACTCAGTCTTTTTCAGGGTCCATACAATGAGCAGTTCTTC. V gene TRBV2 combines with J gene TRBJ2-1; maybe TRBD1 (5 bases). Germline loops: CDR1 SNHLY, CDR2 FYNNEI. This CDR3 spans 18 amino acids. The V end lost 2 bases, the J end lost 4 bases, and 21 bases lay between the germline ends.

This clonotype was found many times. J is TRBJ2-1 and V is TRBV10-1; 8 bases line up with TRBD1. Germline loops: CDR1 WNHNN, CDR2 SYGVQD (reference sequence). Trimming removed 6 bases from V and 6 bases from J; junction bases left unmatched: 4. The CDR3 runs 13 residues. The CDR3 region is CASSQDRGNEQFF. The CDR3 DNA is TGCGCCAGCAGCCAAGACAGGGGCAATGAGCAGTTCTTC.

This chain joins TRBV29-1 and TRBJ2-2; D uncertain. Germline V gene lookup returns CDR1 SQVTM and CDR2 ANQGSEA. CDR3 length: 13 amino acids. The V end lost 3 bases, the J end lost 0 bases, and 5 bases lay between the germline ends. CDR3 nucleotides: TGCAGCGTTGACAGATCGAACACCGGGGAGCTGTTTTTT. The encoded protein is CSVDRSNTGELFF.

Ten or more counts support this clonotype. V is TRBV11-2 and J is TRBJ1-1; a possible D gene is TRBD1 (5 bases). Between the trimmed V and J ends, which lost 3 bases and 5 bases, there was a span of 16 bases. The CDR3 extends over 15 amino acids. CDR1 is SGHAT and CDR2 is FQNNGV in the germline V gene. As DNA, the CDR3 is TGTGCCAGCAGCTTTAGGGGCCGGGAGAAGACTGAAGCTTTCTTT. It encodes CASSFRGREKTEAFF.

This clonotype was seen ten or more times. The V call is TRBV5-6, the J call TRBJ2-5; no reliable D call. The CDR3 is 14 amino acids. The germline V and J ends were trimmed by 3 bases and 2 bases, with 11 bases remaining between them. Germline CDR1 and CDR2: SGHDT and YYEEEE. The CDR3 DNA sequence: TGTGCCAGCAGCTCTCCAAGGGAACAAGAGACCCAGTACTTC. Translation gives CASSSPREQETQYF.

In this sample, this clonotype turned up a few times. V is TRBV27 and J is TRBJ2-1, with D uncertain. V was cut by 3 bases and J by 10 bases, with 16 bases left in between. This CDR3 contains 14 residues. Germline CDR1 is MNHEY and CDR2 is SMNVEV (reference sequence). In nucleotides, the CDR3 is TGTGCCAGCAGTTTCCAAATGACGGTTCAAGAGCAGTTCTTC. Protein sequence: CASSFQMTVQEQFF.

In its sample, this clonotype was seen a few times. This chain joins TRBV5-1 and TRBJ1-2; TRBD1 is a possible D gene (5 bases). Trimming took off 4 bases at V and 8 bases at J, with 18 bases between the two ends. Germline V CDR1 and CDR2: SGHRS, YFSETQ. CDR3 length: 14 amino acids. CDR3 residues: CASSVGTTIMGYTF. The CDR3 DNA is TGCGCCAGCAGCGTGGGGACTACGATTATGGGCTACACCTTC. Looking up the rest from reference TRBV5-1 and TRBJ1-2 gives the full variable domain: KAGVTQTPRYLIKTRGQQVTLSCSPISGHRSVSWYQQTPGQGLQFLFEYFSETQRNKGNFPGRFSGRQFSNSRSEMNVSTLELGDSALYLCASSVGTTIMGYTFGSGTRLTVV.

In this sample, this clonotype turned up a few times. V gene TRBV15 combines with J gene TRBJ1-4; 7 bases are shared with TRBD1. In germline, CDR1 is LNHNV, CDR2 YYDKDF (reference sequence). The CDR3 consists of 16 residues. J was trimmed by 8 bases and V by 6 bases; bases with no gene match: 15. The CDR3 region is CATRRTTGRQGEKLFF. As DNA, the CDR3 is TGTGCCACCAGACGGACGACAGGGCGCCAAGGGGAAAAACTGTTTTTT. Supplemented by reference TRBV15 and TRBJ1-4, the full variable domain reads DAMVIQNPRYQVTQFGKPVTLSCSQTLNHNVMYWYQQKSSQAPKLLFHYYDKDFNNEADTPDNFQSRRPNTSFCFLDIRSPGLGDTAMYLCATRRTTGRQGEKLFFGSGTQLSVL.

This clonotype was seen repeatedly, ten times or more. Germline and junction disagree at one end, which may indicate a read error. V is TRBV7-7 and J is TRBJ2-3; possible D gene TRBD1, 6 bases. The CDR3 is 15 residues long. In germline, CDR1 is SSHAT, CDR2 FNYEAQ (reference sequence). The CDR3 nucleotides are TGTGCTAGCAGCCTAGGGACATCGAGGGCAGATACGCAGTATTTT. Translation: CASSLGTSRADTQYF.

The V and J genes are TRBV9 and TRBJ1-3; D remains unclear. The germline CDR1 and CDR2 sequences are SGDLS and YYNGEE. This CDR3 has 13 residues. The V and J ends lost 7 bases and 4 bases respectively, with 12 bases between them. DNA of the CDR3: TGTGCCAGCGGGAGGGTAGCCGGAAACACCATATATTTT. Its protein is CASGRVAGNTIYF.

This clonotype was detected many times. The genes are TRBV11-2 and TRBJ2-1; D is possibly TRBD2 (6 bases). This CDR3 comprises 11 residues. V lost 5 bases, J lost 9 bases, and 8 bases lay in between. Looked up from germline, CDR1 is SGHAT and CDR2 is FQNNGV. The CDR3 DNA follows: TGTGCCAGCAGCATGGGGGGTGAGCAGTTCTTC. This sequence encodes CASSMGGEQFF.

V is TRBV20-1 and J is TRBJ2-7, with 9 bases identical to TRBD2. The V and J ends lost 1 base and 6 bases, in that order; junction bases with no gene match: 1. Germline V lookup: CDR1 DFQATT, CDR2 SNEGSKA (reference sequence). The CDR3 totals 12 residues. The CDR3 protein is CSARVSGSEQYF. The CDR3 DNA reads as TGCAGTGCTAGAGTTAGCGGGAGCGAGCAGTACTTC.

The chain has TRBV24-1 and TRBJ2-6; TRBD1 might be the D (6 bases). Germline loops: CDR1 KGHDR, CDR2 SFDVKD. Trimming took off 5 bases at V and 2 bases at J, with 18 bases between the two ends. The CDR3 is made up of 18 amino acids. The CDR3 is CATSASWGPGAGANVLTF. CDR3 sequence (DNA): TGTGCCACCAGTGCCTCCTGGGGGCCCGGGGCTGGGGCCAACGTCCTGACTTTC.

In its sample, this clonotype was seen many times. The V and J genes are TRBV7-9 and TRBJ2-7, with D unresolved. CDR3 length: 13 amino acids. Germline CDR1 is SEHNR and CDR2 is FQNEAQ (reference sequence). Trimming removed 2 bases at V and 3 bases at J, with 8 bases between. CDR3 loop: CASSLSNHYEQYF. The CDR3 DNA sequence: TGTGCCAGCAGCTTATCGAACCACTACGAGCAGTACTTC.

This clonotype showed up many times. The chain has TRBV20-1 and TRBJ1-2; D is ambiguous. Germline-derived CDR1 and CDR2 are DFQATT and SNEGSKA (reference sequence). V was trimmed by 0 bases and J by 2 bases, leaving 13 bases between them. The CDR3 is 15 residues long. The CDR3 is CSARESQYSNYGYTF. The CDR3 DNA is TGCAGTGCTAGAGAATCCCAGTATTCAAACTATGGCTACACCTTC.

This clonotype was seen many times. The genes are TRBV20-1 and TRBJ2-1; 8 bases align to TRBD1. Germline V gene sequence: CDR1 DFQATT, CDR2 SNEGSKA (reference sequence). V shed 3 bases, J shed 7 bases, and the junction held 14 bases outside the gene matches. The CDR3 has 16 residues. The CDR3 loop reads CSARLLDRGQVNEQFF. The CDR3 nucleotides read TGCAGTGCTAGGCTGTTAGACAGGGGTCAGGTTAATGAGCAGTTCTTC.

Only a few counts were recorded for this clonotype. The chain has TRBV5-1 and TRBJ1-2, with a tentative D call TRBD1 (6 bases). The germline V gene has CDR1 SGHRS and CDR2 YFSETQ. V gave up 7 bases and J gave up 6 bases, with 13 bases separating them. The CDR3 is 12 amino acids. The CDR3 nucleotides are TGCGCCAGCGGTGACAGGTTCAATGGCTACACCTTC. It translates to CASGDRFNGYTF.

This clonotype was recorded a few times. A much larger clone sits a single nucleotide away, making a read error possible. The chain is built from TRBV11-2 and TRBJ2-7; 9 positions agree with TRBD2. Germline CDR1 reads SGHAT; CDR2 reads FQNNGV. This CDR3 region has 14 residues. The CDR3 DNA reads TGTGCCAGCAGCTTAGTAGCGGGAGCCTACGGGCAGTACTTC. It encodes CASSLVAGAYGQYF.

This clonotype was found many times. This rearrangement joins TRBV2 to TRBJ1-1, with unresolved D. Trimming pared 3 bases from V and 0 bases from J, leaving 5 bases between. Germline V gene lookup returns CDR1 SNHLY and CDR2 FYNNEI. CDR3 length: 13 amino acids. In DNA, the CDR3 is TGTGCCAGCAGTGACACCTTGAACACTGAAGCTTTCTTT. Protein product: CASSDTLNTEAFF. The full variable domain, with the rest looked up from reference TRBV2 and TRBJ1-1, is EPEVTQTPSHQVTQMGQEVILRCVPISNHLYFYWYRQILGQKVEFLVSFYNNEISEKSEIFDDQFSVERPDGSNFTLKIRSTKLEDSAMYFCASSDTLNTEAFFGQGTRLTVV.